A single sample gave rise to the 6 T cell receptor beta chains below, sequenced in a study of blood T cell repertoires in COVID-19. Clones were read by immunoSEQ multiplex PCR, and TCRdb kept only the in-frame ones, dropping some. The repertoire holds about 170,000 clones, approximately 82% seen once, with 22% in the top ten. Sequencing input: peripheral blood. The receptor set was obtained from a woman of 80 years or more with acute or convalescent COVID-19.

The gene calls are TRBV5-1 and TRBJ2-2, with TRBD2 identical over 7 bases. The ends lost 0 bases at V and 8 bases at J; junction bases unmatched: 7. Germline-derived CDR1 and CDR2 are SGHRS and YFSETQ. The length of the CDR3 is 15 residues. This chain's CDR3 is CASSLGLAARGELFF. The DNA for the CDR3 is TGCGCCAGCAGCTTGGGGCTAGCGGCCAGGGGGGAGCTGTTTTTT.

The chain links TRBV20-1 to TRBJ2-3; 9 bases agree with TRBD2. Germline trimming cut 3 bases from V and 3 bases from J; bases unmatched to any gene: 7. CDR3 size: 15 residues. In germline, CDR1 is DFQATT, CDR2 SNEGSKA (reference sequence). The CDR3 loop reads CSASSREGATDTQYF. CDR3 nucleotides: TGCAGTGCTAGTTCGCGGGAGGGCGCGACAGATACGCAGTATTTT.

The rearrangement joins TRBV27 to TRBJ2-7, with D uncertain. V lost 0 bases to trimming and J lost 0 bases, with 9 bases between them. Germline V gene lookup returns CDR1 MNHEY and CDR2 SMNVEV (reference sequence). This CDR3 has 15 amino acids. The CDR3 protein is CASSLSYYFSYEQYF. In DNA form, the CDR3 reads TGTGCCAGCAGTTTATCGTACTACTTCTCCTACGAGCAGTACTTC.

The chain uses TRBV2 and TRBJ1-3; D ambiguous. This CDR3 is 11 amino acids long. Germline values: CDR1 SNHLY, CDR2 FYNNEI. The V gene lost 9 bases and the J gene lost 4 bases, with 7 bases spanning the gap. This chain's CDR3 is CASIMGNTIYF. Written as DNA, the CDR3 is TGTGCCAGTATAATGGGAAACACCATATATTTT.

The chain carries TRBV19 and TRBJ1-2; D is ambiguous. Trimming left V 3 bases short and J 0 bases short, with 11 bases between. Germline CDR1 LNHDA, CDR2 SQIVND (reference sequence). The CDR3 covers 15 residues. CDR3 sequence (DNA): TGTGCCAGTAGTATCCGAGACACACCTAACTATGGCTACACCTTC. This sequence encodes CASSIRDTPNYGYTF.

The CDR3 bases are TGTGCCAGCAACCCGGGACAGGGCCCCTATGGCTACACCTTC. This codes for CASNPGQGPYGYTF. The chain carries TRBV11-2 and TRBJ1-2, with TRBD1 matching over 9 bases. Germline assignment: CDR1 SGHAT and CDR2 FQNNGV. This CDR3 contains 14 residues. The J segment lost 4 bases and the V segment lost 7 bases, leaving 7 bases of the junction unmatched.